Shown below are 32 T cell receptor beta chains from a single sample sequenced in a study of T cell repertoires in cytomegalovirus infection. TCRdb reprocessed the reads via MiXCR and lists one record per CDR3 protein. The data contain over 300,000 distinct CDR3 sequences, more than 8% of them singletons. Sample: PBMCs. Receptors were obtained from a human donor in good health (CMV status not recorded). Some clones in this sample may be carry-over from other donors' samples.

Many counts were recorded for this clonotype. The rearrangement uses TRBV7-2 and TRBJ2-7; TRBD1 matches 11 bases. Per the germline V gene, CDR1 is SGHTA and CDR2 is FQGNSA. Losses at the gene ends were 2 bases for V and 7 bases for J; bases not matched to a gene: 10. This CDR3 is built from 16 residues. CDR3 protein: CASSLTGQGAPGEQYF. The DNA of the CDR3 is TGTGCCAGCAGCTTAACAGGACAGGGGGCGCCTGGGGAGCAGTACTTC.

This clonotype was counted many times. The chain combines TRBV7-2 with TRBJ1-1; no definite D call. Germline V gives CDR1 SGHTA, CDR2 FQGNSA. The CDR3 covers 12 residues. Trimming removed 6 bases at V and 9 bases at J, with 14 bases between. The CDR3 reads CASSRSSLQAFF. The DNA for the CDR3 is TGTGCCAGCAGTCGATCCTCCCTACAAGCTTTCTTT.

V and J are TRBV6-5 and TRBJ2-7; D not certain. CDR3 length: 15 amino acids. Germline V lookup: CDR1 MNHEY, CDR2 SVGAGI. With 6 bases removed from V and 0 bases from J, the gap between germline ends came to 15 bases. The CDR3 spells CASRSPSWSSYEQYF. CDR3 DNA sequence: TGTGCCAGCAGGTCCCCGAGCTGGAGCTCCTACGAGCAGTACTTC.

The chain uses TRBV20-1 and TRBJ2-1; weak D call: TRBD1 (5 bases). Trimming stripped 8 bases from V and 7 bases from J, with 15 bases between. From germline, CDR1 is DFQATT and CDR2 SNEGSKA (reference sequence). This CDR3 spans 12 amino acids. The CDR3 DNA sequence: TGCAGTTCCGCAGGGCAAACGAATGAGCAGTTCTTC. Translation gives CSSAGQTNEQFF.

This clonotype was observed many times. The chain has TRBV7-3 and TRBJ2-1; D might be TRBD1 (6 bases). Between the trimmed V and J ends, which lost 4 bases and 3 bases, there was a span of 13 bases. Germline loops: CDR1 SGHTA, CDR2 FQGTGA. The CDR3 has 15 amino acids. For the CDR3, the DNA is TGTGCCAGCAGCTCGTCGGGGACAAGCTACAATGAGCAGTTCTTC. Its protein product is CASSSSGTSYNEQFF.

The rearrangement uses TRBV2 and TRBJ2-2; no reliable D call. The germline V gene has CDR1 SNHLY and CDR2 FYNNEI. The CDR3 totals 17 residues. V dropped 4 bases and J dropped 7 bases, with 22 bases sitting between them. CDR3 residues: CASSGPWEKATGGELFF. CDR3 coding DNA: TGTGCCAGCAGTGGCCCTTGGGAAAAGGCCACGGGCGGGGAGCTGTTTTTT.

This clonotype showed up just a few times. The CDR3 coding sequence is TGTGCCAGTAGTGCCGGACTAGCGGGAGTTCGGTACGAGCAGTACTTC. Amino acid sequence: CASSAGLAGVRYEQYF. The chain couples TRBV19 to TRBJ2-7, with TRBD2 matching over 13 bases. J lost 4 bases, V lost 5 bases, and 8 bases had no gene match. CDR3 length: 16 amino acids. The germline CDR1 and CDR2 sequences are LNHDA and SQIVND (reference sequence). Using reference TRBV19 and TRBJ2-7 for the parts outside the CDR3, the full variable domain is DGGITQSPKYLFRKEGQNVTLSCEQNLNHDAMYWYRQDPGQGLRLIYYSQIVNDFQKGDIAEGYSVSREKKESFPLTVTSAQKNPTAFYLCASSAGLAGVRYEQYFGPGTRLTVT.

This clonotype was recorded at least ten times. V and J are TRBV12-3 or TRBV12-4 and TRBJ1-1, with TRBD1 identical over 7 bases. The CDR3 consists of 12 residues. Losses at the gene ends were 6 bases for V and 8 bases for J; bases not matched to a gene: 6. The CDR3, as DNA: TGTGCCAGCAGCATTGGACAGGAAGAAGCTTTCTTT. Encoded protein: CASSIGQEEAFF.

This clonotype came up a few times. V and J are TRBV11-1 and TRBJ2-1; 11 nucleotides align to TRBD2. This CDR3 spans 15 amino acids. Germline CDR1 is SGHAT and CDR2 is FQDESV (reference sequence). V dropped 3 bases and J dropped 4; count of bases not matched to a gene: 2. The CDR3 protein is CASSLTSGIYNEQFF. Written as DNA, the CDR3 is TGTGCCAGCAGCTTGACTAGCGGGATTTACAATGAGCAGTTCTTC.

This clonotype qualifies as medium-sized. CDR3 in DNA: TGTGCCACCAGTGGACGGGGACCCGGGGCCAACGTCCTGACTTTC. Translating gives CATSGRGPGANVLTF. The chain has TRBV24-1 and TRBJ2-6, with D possibly called TRBD1 or TRBD2 (5 bases each). Trimming shortened V by 5 bases and J by 4 bases, and 11 bases separated the two germline ends. Germline V gives CDR1 KGHDR, CDR2 SFDVKD. The CDR3 extends over 15 amino acids.

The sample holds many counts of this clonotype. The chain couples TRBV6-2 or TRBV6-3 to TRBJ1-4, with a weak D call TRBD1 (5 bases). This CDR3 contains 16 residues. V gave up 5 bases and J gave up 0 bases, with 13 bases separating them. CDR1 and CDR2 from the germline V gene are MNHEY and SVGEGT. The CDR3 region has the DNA TGTGCCAGCAGTACCCCAGGGATTGCAACTAATGAAAAACTGTTTTTT. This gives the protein CASSTPGIATNEKLFF.

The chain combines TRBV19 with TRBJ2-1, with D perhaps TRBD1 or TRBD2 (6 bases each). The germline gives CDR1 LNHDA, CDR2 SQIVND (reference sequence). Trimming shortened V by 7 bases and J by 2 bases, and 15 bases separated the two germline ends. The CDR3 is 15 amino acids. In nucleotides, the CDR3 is TGTGCCAGTATGGGGGCTAGCGAGACCTACAATGAGCAGTTCTTC. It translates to CASMGASETYNEQFF.

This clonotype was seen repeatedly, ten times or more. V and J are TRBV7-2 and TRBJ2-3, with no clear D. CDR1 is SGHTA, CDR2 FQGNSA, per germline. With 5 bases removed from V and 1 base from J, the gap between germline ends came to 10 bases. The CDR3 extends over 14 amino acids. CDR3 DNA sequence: TGTGCCAGCAGCCTCACATGGGGCACAGATACGCAGTATTTT. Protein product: CASSLTWGTDTQYF. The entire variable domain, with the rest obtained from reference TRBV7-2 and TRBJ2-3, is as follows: GAGVSQSPSNKVTEKGKDVELRCDPISGHTALYWYRQSLGQGLEFLIYFQGNSAPDKSGLPSDRFSAERTGGSVSTLTIQRTQQEDSAVYLCASSLTWGTDTQYFGPGTRLTVL.

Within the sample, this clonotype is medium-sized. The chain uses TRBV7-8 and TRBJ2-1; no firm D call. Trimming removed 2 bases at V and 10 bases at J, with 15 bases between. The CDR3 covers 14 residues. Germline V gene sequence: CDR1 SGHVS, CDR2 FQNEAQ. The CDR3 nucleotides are TGTGCCAGCAGCTTATCCAGATATACCGGGGAGCAGTTCTTC. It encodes CASSLSRYTGEQFF.

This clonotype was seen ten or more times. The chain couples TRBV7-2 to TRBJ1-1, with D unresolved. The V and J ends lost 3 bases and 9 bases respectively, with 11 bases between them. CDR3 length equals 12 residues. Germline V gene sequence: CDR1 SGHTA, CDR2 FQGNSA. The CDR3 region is CASSFSQSQAFF. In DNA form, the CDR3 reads TGTGCCAGCAGCTTTAGCCAATCGCAAGCTTTCTTT.

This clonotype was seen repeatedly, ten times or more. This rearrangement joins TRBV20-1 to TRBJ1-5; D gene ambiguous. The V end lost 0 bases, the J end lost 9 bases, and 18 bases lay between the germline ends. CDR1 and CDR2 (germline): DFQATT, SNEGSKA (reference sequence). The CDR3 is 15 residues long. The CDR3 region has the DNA TGCAGTGCTAGAGATTCGAGGGCGGCCCCGGGGCCCCAGCATTTT. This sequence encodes CSARDSRAAPGPQHF.

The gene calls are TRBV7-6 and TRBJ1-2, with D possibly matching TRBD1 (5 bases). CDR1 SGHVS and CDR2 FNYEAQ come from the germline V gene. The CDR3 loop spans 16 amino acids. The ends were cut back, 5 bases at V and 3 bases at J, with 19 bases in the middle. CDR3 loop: CASSPEGGVRDYGYTF. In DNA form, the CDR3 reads TGTGCCAGCAGCCCCGAAGGAGGGGTACGTGACTATGGCTACACCTTC.

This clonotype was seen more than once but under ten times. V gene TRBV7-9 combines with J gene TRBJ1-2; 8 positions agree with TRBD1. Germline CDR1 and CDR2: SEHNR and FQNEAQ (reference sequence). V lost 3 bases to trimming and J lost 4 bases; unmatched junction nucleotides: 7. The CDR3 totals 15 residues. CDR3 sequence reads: CASSFVGQAIYGYTF. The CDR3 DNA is TGTGCCAGCAGCTTCGTGGGACAGGCGATCTATGGCTACACCTTC.

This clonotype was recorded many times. The CDR3 DNA follows: TGTGCCAGCAGCTCCGAGGGACTACACAATGAGCAGTTCTTC. Translation: CASSSEGLHNEQFF. The rearrangement uses TRBV7-3 and TRBJ2-1; TRBD2 matches at 7 bases. V shed 4 bases, J shed 5 bases, and the junction held 5 bases outside the gene matches. Germline CDR1 and CDR2: SGHTA and FQGTGA. This CDR3 has 14 amino acids.

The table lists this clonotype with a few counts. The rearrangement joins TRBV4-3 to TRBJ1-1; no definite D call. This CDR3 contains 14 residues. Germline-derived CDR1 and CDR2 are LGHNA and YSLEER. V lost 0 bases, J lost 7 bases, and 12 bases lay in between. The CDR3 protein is CASSQEWGISEAFF. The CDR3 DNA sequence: TGCGCCAGCAGCCAAGAGTGGGGAATAAGTGAAGCTTTCTTT.

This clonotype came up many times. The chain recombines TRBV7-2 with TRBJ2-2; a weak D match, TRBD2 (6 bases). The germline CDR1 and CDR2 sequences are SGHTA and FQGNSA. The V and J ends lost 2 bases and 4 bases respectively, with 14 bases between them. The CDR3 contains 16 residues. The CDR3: CASSLMTGVSTGELFF. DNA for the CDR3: TGTGCCAGCAGCTTAATGACGGGAGTTAGCACCGGGGAGCTGTTTTTT.

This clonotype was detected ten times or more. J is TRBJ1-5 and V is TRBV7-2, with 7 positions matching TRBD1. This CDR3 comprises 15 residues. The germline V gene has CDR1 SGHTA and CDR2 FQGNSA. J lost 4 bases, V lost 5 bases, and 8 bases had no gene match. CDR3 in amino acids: CASSPRTGTNQPQHF. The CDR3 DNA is TGTGCCAGCAGCCCCAGGACAGGCACTAATCAGCCCCAGCATTTT.

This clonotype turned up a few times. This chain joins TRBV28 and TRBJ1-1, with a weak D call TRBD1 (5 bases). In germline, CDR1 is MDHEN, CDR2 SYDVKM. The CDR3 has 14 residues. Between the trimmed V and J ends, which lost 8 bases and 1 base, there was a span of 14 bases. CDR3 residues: CASLSRGPNTEAFF. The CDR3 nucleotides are TGTGCCAGCTTGTCGAGGGGCCCGAACACTGAAGCTTTCTTT.

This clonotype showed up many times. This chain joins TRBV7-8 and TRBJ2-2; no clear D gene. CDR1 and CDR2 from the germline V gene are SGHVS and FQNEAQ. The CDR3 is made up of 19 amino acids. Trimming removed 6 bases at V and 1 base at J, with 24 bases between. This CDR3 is CASRDQAELLSWNTGELFF. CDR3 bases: TGTGCCAGCAGGGACCAGGCAGAACTACTATCTTGGAACACCGGGGAGCTGTTTTTT.

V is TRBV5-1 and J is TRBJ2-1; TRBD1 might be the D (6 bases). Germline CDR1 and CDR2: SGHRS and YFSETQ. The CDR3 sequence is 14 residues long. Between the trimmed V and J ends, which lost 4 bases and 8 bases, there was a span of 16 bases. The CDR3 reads CASSITGQFYEQFF. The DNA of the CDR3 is TGCGCCAGCAGCATAACGGGACAATTCTATGAGCAGTTCTTC.

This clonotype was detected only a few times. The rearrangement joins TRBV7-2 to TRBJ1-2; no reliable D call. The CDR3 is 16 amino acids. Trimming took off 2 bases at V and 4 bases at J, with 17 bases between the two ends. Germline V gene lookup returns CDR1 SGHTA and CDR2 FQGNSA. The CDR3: CASSLSSSGMVYGYTF. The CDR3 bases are TGTGCCAGCAGCTTATCGAGTTCTGGGATGGTCTATGGCTACACCTTC.

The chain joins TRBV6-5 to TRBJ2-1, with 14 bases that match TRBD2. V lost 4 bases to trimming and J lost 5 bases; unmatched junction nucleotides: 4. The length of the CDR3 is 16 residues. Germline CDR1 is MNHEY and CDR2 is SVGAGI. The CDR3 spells CASSWTSGRKHNEQFF. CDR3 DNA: TGTGCCAGCAGTTGGACTAGCGGGAGGAAGCACAATGAGCAGTTCTTC.

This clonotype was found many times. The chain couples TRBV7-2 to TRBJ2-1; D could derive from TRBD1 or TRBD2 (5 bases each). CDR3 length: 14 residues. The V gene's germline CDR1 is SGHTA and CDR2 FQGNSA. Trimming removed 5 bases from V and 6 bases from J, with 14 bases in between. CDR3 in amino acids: CASSQGATSNEQFF. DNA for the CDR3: TGTGCCAGCAGCCAGGGAGCAACTAGCAATGAGCAGTTCTTC.

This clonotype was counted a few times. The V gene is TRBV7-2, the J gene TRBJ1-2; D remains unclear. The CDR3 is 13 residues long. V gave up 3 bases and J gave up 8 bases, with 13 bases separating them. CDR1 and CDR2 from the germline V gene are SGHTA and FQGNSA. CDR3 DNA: TGTGCCAGCAGCTTTCAAGGGAATGAAGGCTACACCTTC. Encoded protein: CASSFQGNEGYTF.

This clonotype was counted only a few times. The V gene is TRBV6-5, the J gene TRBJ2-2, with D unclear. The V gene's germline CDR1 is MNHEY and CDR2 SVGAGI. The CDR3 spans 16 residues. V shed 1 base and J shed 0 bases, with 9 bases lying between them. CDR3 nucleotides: TGTGCCAGCAGTTACTGGTCGGTTTCGAACACCGGGGAGCTGTTTTTT. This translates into CASSYWSVSNTGELFF.

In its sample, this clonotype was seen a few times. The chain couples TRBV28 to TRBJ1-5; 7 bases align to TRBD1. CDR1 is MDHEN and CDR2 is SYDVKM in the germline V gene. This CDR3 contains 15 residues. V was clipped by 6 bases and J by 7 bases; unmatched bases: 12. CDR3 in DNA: TGTGCCAGCAGCCCAGGGGGACGGGCGGGACAGCCCCAGCATTTT. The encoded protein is CASSPGGRAGQPQHF.

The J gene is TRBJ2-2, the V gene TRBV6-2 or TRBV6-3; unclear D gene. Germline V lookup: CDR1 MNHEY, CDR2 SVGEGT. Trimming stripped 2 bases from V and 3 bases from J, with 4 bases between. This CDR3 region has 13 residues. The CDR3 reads CASSYTHTGELFF. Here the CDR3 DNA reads TGTGCCAGCAGTTACACCCACACCGGGGAGCTGTTTTTT.